Listed below are T cell receptor beta chains from one sample, sequenced in a study of T-cell memory formation after mild COVID-19. TCRdb re-called the 5' RACE reads with MiXCR, one entry per CDR3 protein. The repertoire includes 250,000 to 350,000 distinct CDR3 sequences, 15% to 20% of them detected once, and approximately 23% sits in the top ten. The sequencing input was PBMCs or a T cell subset sorted from them (not recorded which). These receptors all stem from a man between 18 and 35 years old who had mild COVID-19 (a few samples of this study predate the infection). Cell type and time point are not known. Each CDR3 is given with its conserved first and last residue. The order of the fields is J gene, V gene, D gene, clone size, CDR3 DNA, CDR3 protein. D genes are given only for firm matches. Some rows have no size entry. The others give once, few or many, or a class for an expanded clone.

>TRBJ2-7|TRBV12-3/TRBV12-4|NA|NA
TGTGCCAGCAGTCTCCCCCCGGCAGGGGTATCCGAGCAGTACTTC
CASSLPPAGVSEQYF
>TRBJ1-6|TRBV5-1|NA|many
TGCGCCAGCAGTCAGGGGCGAGTAGGTTCACCCCTCCACTTT
CASSQGRVGSPLHF
>TRBJ2-1|TRBV5-1|NA|many
TGCGCCAGCTCCTTGGGCCAGGGTTCGAGTTCGTACAATGAGCAGTTCTTC
CASSLGQGSSSYNEQFF
>TRBJ2-3|TRBV10-3|NA|NA
TGTGCCATCAGAGAGGGCAGAAGCACAGATACGCAGTATTTT
CAIREGRSTDTQYF
>TRBJ1-1|TRBV11-1|TRBD1|many
TGTGCCAGCAGCACGGACAGGGACACTGAAGCTTTCTTT
CASSTDRDTEAFF
>TRBJ2-1|TRBV6-2/TRBV6-3|NA|few
TGTGCCAGTGCGCGGCAGGGGTCCTACAATGAGCAGTTCTTC
CASARQGSYNEQFF
>TRBJ2-3|TRBV5-6|NA|once
TGTGCCAGCAGCGTCGACCGGGACTTTACAGATACGCAGTATTTT
CASSVDRDFTDTQYF
>TRBJ1-6|TRBV4-2|NA|few
TGTGCCAGCAGCCAAGTGGGTTCACCCCTCCACTTT
CASSQVGSPLHF
>TRBJ1-1|TRBV20-1|NA|few
TGCAGTGCTAGAGAGGCAGGGGCGGCGACTGAAGCTTTCTTT
CSAREAGAATEAFF
>TRBJ2-7|TRBV18|NA|few
TGTGCCAGCTCCACCGGCAGCAACTACGAGCAGTACTTC
CASSTGSNYEQYF
>TRBJ2-5|TRBV28|NA|few
TGTGCCAGCAGTTATGCAGGGACCCAGTACTTC
CASSYAGTQYF
>TRBJ2-3|TRBV5-1|NA|few
TGCGCCAGCAGCTTGGCACAGGAGACAGATACGCAGTATTTT
CASSLAQETDTQYF
>TRBJ1-1|TRBV29-1|NA|NA
TGCAGCGCGCCCACGGGTGGCACTGAAGCTTTCTTT
CSAPTGGTEAFF
>TRBJ1-4|TRBV6-5|NA|NA
TGTGCCAGCAGCCGAGACGACAGGGAAAAACTGTTTTTT
CASSRDDREKLFF
>TRBJ2-7|TRBV4-1|NA|few
TGCGCCAGCAGCCCCGGACAGTTTACCTCCTACGAGCAGTACTTC
CASSPGQFTSYEQYF
>TRBJ2-7|TRBV7-9|NA|few
TGTGCCAGCACCCGGGGTGAGGGCTACTACGAGCAGTACTTC
CASTRGEGYYEQYF
>TRBJ2-2|TRBV7-9|NA|NA
TGTGCCAGCAACCCCCGGGGCGGCGGTACCGGGGAGCTGTTTTTT
CASNPRGGGTGELFF
>TRBJ1-1|TRBV7-9|NA|many
TGTGCCAGCAGCTTAGCCCTTGGTCGCTCCCCTGAAGCTTTCTTT
CASSLALGRSPEAFF
>TRBJ1-1|TRBV20-1|TRBD1|NA
TGCAGTGCTAGAAGCCCGGGCCAGGGGGATACTGAAGCTTTCTTT
CSARSPGQGDTEAFF
>TRBJ1-5|TRBV12-3/TRBV12-4|NA|few
TGTGCCAGCAGTTTAGGGGGGTATCAGCCCCAGCATTTT
CASSLGGYQPQHF
>TRBJ1-1|TRBV18|NA|NA
TGTGCCAGCTCACCGTCGAGGGGCATGGCGAACACTGAAGCTTTCTTT
CASSPSRGMANTEAFF
>TRBJ2-3|TRBV9|TRBD1|few
TGTGCCAGCAGCGTAGGTCCCGCCGGGACAGGGGAACAAGATACGCAGTATTTT
CASSVGPAGTGEQDTQYF
>TRBJ2-2|TRBV5-5|NA|many
TGTGCCAGCAGCATCCTGGGGGCCGGGGAGCTGTTTTTT
CASSILGAGELFF
>TRBJ1-5|TRBV7-9|TRBD1|NA
TGTGCCAGCAGCTTGGGCAGGGGGCCCCAGCCCCAGCATTTT
CASSLGRGPQPQHF
>TRBJ2-6|TRBV4-1|TRBD2|few
TGCGCCAGCAGCCACTTGGGACTAGCGGGGGAGCAGTCTGGGGCCAACGTCCTGACTTTC
CASSHLGLAGEQSGANVLTF
>TRBJ2-1|TRBV4-1|NA|NA
TGCGCCAGCAGCCAAGGACCCGCCTCGGCGGGCAATGAGCAGTTCTTC
CASSQGPASAGNEQFF